This paragraph reports one T cell receptor beta chain. Antigen specificity is unknown. The CDR3 is made up of 14 amino acids. This record belongs to a study of CXCR3-negative and CXCR3-positive naive CD8 T cells. Overall study context: The libraries together contributed about 135 million TRB reads, each supplying about 1.5 +/- 0.3 million. Study observations and caveats: For CXCR3-positive naive cells, TRB CDR3s were more hydrophobic than those of CXCR3-negative naive cells.

TRB cDNA was prepared as libraries by UMI-labeled 5' RACE. TCRdb processed the 5' RACE reads again and assigns one entry to each CDR3 protein, with no DNA. The sample holds about 53,000 distinct CDR3 sequences. What was sequenced was naive CXCR3- CD8+ T cells from blood. Subset in this sample: CD45RO-CCR7+CD27+CD95- naive CD8+ T cells lacking CXCR3 (TNR3-). The V gene is TRBV12-3 or TRBV12-4, the J gene TRBJ2-7; as DNA is missing, the TRBD2 call by TCRdb cannot be tested. This sequence originates from a human donor in good health. Some clones in this sample may be carry-over from other donors' samples. The CDR3 loop is CASTVAGGRYEQYF.